These 19 T cell receptor beta chains were sequenced from one sample in a study of blood T cell repertoires in COVID-19. Sequencing used immunoSEQ multiplex PCR; TCRdb keeps in-frame clones, though not all of them. Counted here are some 700,000 clones, 90% occurring once; the ten biggest clones make up approximately 0.3%. Sequenced sample: peripheral blood. The receptors were gathered from a woman under 30 with acute or convalescent COVID-19.

The rearrangement joins TRBV9 to TRBJ1-3, with 7 positions matching TRBD1. V lost 3 bases and J lost 0; bases outside the gene matches: 0. This CDR3 has 14 residues. Per the germline V gene, CDR1 is SGDLS and CDR2 is YYNGEE. CDR3: CASSGQGSGNTIYF. In DNA, the CDR3 is TGTGCCAGCAGCGGACAGGGCTCTGGAAACACCATATATTTT.

This clone was observed once. The J gene is TRBJ1-1, the V gene TRBV19, with D tentatively TRBD1 (6 bases). The CDR3 has 14 amino acids. In germline, CDR1 is LNHDA, CDR2 SQIVND (reference sequence). The V gene lost 5 bases and the J gene lost 3 bases, with 13 bases spanning the gap. The CDR3 nucleotides read TGTGCCAGTAGTCAACAGGGATTTGACACTGAAGCTTTCTTT. Amino acid sequence: CASSQQGFDTEAFF. Complete variable domain (other parts from reference TRBV19 and TRBJ1-1): DGGITQSPKYLFRKEGQNVTLSCEQNLNHDAMYWYRQDPGQGLRLIYYSQIVNDFQKGDIAEGYSVSREKKESFPLTVTSAQKNPTAFYLCASSQQGFDTEAFFGQGTRLTVV.

The rearrangement uses TRBV7-9 and TRBJ1-5; 8 nucleotides agree with TRBD1. V gave up 8 bases and J gave up 7 bases; unmatched junction bases: 4. Germline V CDR1 and CDR2: SEHNR, FQNEAQ (reference sequence). CDR3 length equals 12 residues. The CDR3 protein is CASAGQGQPQHF. The CDR3 coding sequence is TGTGCCAGCGCAGGACAGGGCCAGCCCCAGCATTTT.

This chain uses TRBV27 with TRBJ1-1; 8 positions agree with TRBD1. The CDR3 length is 15 residues. The trim removed 4 bases at V and 3 bases at J, leaving 7 bases unmatched. Germline CDR1 is MNHEY and CDR2 is SMNVEV (reference sequence). The CDR3: CASSSPTGVDTEAFF. The DNA for the CDR3 is TGTGCCAGCAGTTCCCCGACAGGGGTGGACACTGAAGCTTTCTTT.

J is TRBJ1-2 and V is TRBV7-8; 7 bases map to TRBD1. Germline V gene sequence: CDR1 SGHVS, CDR2 FQNEAQ. The CDR3 length is 15 residues. The ends lost 5 bases at V and 4 bases at J; junction bases unmatched: 10. In nucleotides, the CDR3 is TGTGCCAGCAGCAAACCGGGACAGCAAGTCTATGGCTACACCTTC. This encodes CASSKPGQQVYGYTF.

This clone was seen a few times. The chain employs TRBV7-8 and TRBJ1-5; possibly TRBD1 for D (5 bases). The germline V gene encodes CDR1 SGHVS and CDR2 FQNEAQ. The CDR3 has 15 residues. Deletions cut 0 bases from V and 7 bases from J, with 13 bases between. CDR3: CASSLAGGIRQPQHF. DNA for the CDR3: TGTGCCAGCAGCTTAGCGGGGGGAATAAGGCAGCCCCAGCATTTT.

This clone has only one observation. This chain uses TRBV25-1 with TRBJ1-1; D call uncertain. The germline gives CDR1 MGHDK, CDR2 SYGVNS. Deletions cut 4 bases from V and 3 bases from J, with 9 bases between. This CDR3 spans 13 amino acids. This chain's CDR3 is CASSVEGDTEAFF. The CDR3 DNA reads TGTGCCAGCAGTGTAGAGGGCGACACTGAAGCTTTCTTT.

The chain recombines TRBV6-2 or TRBV6-3 with TRBJ2-4; 10 nucleotides match TRBD1. Germline lookup yields CDR1 MNHEY and CDR2 SVGEGT. V trimming: 4 bases; J trimming: 8 bases; junction bases outside the gene matches: 8. The CDR3 loop spans 15 amino acids. The CDR3 sequence: CASSSGQGGSDIQYF. The CDR3 nucleotides read TGTGCCAGCAGTTCCGGACAGGGGGGGTCGGACATTCAGTACTTC.

This chain uses TRBV6-2 or TRBV6-3 with TRBJ1-4, with D perhaps matching TRBD1 (5 bases). The V end was cut by 0 bases, the J end by 8 bases, with 16 bases between. The CDR3 is 16 residues long. CDR1 MNHEY and CDR2 SVGEGT come from the germline V gene. This CDR3 reads CASSYSLEGSDEKLFF. CDR3 in DNA: TGTGCCAGCAGTTACTCGTTGGAGGGGTCAGACGAAAAACTGTTTTTT.

The V call is TRBV6-5, the J call TRBJ1-6; D perhaps matches TRBD1 (5 bases). Looked up from germline, CDR1 is MNHEY and CDR2 is SVGAGI. The CDR3 has 14 residues. V was shortened by 8 bases and J by 9 bases, with 17 bases between the two germline ends. DNA of the CDR3: TGTGCCAGCGGCCCTTTGAGGGGAGGTTCACCCCTCCACTTT. It codes for CASGPLRGGSPLHF.

The chain recombines TRBV21-1 with TRBJ2-2; no check of the table's D call, TRBD2, against the DNA was made. TRBV21-1 is marked as a pseudogene. The CDR3 loop spans 13 amino acids. This CDR3 reads CASSKSFSGELFF. DNA of the CDR3: TGTGCCAGCAGCAAGTCTTTTTCGGGGGAGCTGTTTTTT.

The CDR3 DNA follows: TGTGCCAGCAGCTTACAGGACAGGGTATTCCTCTCTGATGGCTACACCTTC. This codes for CASSLQDRVFLSDGYTF. The rearrangement joins TRBV6-2 or TRBV6-3 to TRBJ1-2; 8 nucleotides line up with TRBD1. J lost 6 bases, V lost 6 bases, and 18 bases had no gene match. Germline assignment: CDR1 MNHEY and CDR2 SVGEGT. This CDR3 region has 17 residues.

The table lists this clone with a count of one. The rearrangement joins TRBV12-5 to TRBJ1-5; D unclear. The CDR3 runs to 11 residues. Germline V gene sequence: CDR1 LGHNT, CDR2 FRNRAP. V was pared by 3 bases and J by 5 bases, with 2 bases between. The CDR3 here is CASGFDQPQHF. CDR3 DNA sequence: TGTGCTAGTGGTTTCGATCAGCCCCAGCATTTT.

J is TRBJ1-2 and V is TRBV20-1; possibly TRBD1 for D (5 bases). With 3 bases removed from V and 7 bases from J, the gap between germline ends came to 9 bases. This CDR3 has 11 residues. Germline CDR1 and CDR2: DFQATT and SNEGSKA (reference sequence). The CDR3 nucleotides read TGCAGTGCTAGTTCCGGGGGTGGCTACACCTTC. It translates to CSASSGGGYTF.

The rearrangement uses TRBV4-1 and TRBJ2-7, with 11 bases aligning to TRBD1. The CDR3 contains 17 residues. CDR1 and CDR2 from the germline V gene are MGHRA and YSYEKL. The junction had 11 bases not matched to a gene; V was cut back by 4 bases and J by 3 bases. The chain's CDR3 is CASSLSPGQGVDYEQYF. The DNA for the CDR3 is TGCGCCAGCAGCCTTTCTCCGGGACAGGGGGTCGACTACGAGCAGTACTTC.

J is TRBJ2-3 and V is TRBV10-3; 11 bases map to TRBD2. V lost 5 bases and J lost 1; bases outside the gene matches: 17. Per the germline V gene, CDR1 is ENHRY and CDR2 is SYGVKD. The CDR3 totals 20 residues. The CDR3 region is CAISRPGQGTSGGRTDTQYF. CDR3 sequence (DNA): TGTGCCATCAGTCGCCCGGGACAGGGTACTAGCGGGGGCCGCACAGATACGCAGTATTTT.

This clone was counted a single time. The chain recombines TRBV6-1 with TRBJ2-3; 9 positions agree with TRBD1. The CDR3 extends over 17 amino acids. Germline V gives CDR1 MNHNS, CDR2 SASEGT. J was trimmed by 3 bases and V by 1 base; bases with no gene match: 8. For the CDR3, the DNA is TGTGCCAGCAGTGAAGGGGACAGGGTGAGGTTTACAGATACGCAGTATTTT. Encoded protein: CASSEGDRVRFTDTQYF.

The chain recombines TRBV18 with TRBJ1-3; 7 bases align to TRBD1. CDR1 and CDR2 from the germline V gene are KGHSH and LQKENI. The junction had 11 bases not matched to a gene; V was cut back by 8 bases and J by 7 bases. The CDR3 spans 14 residues. Here the CDR3 reads CASQRETGRNTIYF. CDR3 DNA sequence: TGTGCCAGCCAGAGGGAGACAGGGCGGAACACCATATATTTT.

The chain has TRBV6-2 or TRBV6-3 and TRBJ1-2; 8 bases are a match to TRBD1. Trimming removed 6 bases from V and 4 bases from J; junction bases left unmatched: 7. The CDR3 runs 14 residues. Germline-derived CDR1 and CDR2 are MNHEY and SVGEGT. CDR3 nucleotides: TGTGCCAGCAGCTCTACAGACAGGGGCTATGGCTACACCTTC. Translation gives CASSSTDRGYGYTF.